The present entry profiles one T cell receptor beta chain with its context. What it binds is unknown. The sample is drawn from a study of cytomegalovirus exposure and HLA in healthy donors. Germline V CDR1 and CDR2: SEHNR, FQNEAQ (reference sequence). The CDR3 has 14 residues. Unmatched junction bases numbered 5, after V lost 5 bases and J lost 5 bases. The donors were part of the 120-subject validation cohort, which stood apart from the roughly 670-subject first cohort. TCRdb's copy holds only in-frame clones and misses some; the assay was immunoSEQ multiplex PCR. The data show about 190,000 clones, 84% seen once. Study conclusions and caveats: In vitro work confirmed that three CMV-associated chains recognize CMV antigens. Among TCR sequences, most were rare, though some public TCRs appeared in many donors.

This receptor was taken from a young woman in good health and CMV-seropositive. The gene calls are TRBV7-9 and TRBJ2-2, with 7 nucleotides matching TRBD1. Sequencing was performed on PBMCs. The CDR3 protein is CASSAPRGTGELFF. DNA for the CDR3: TGTGCCAGCAGCGCACCCAGGGGGACCGGGGAGCTGTTTTTT.